What follows are 23 T cell receptor beta chains derived from one specimen sequenced in a study of human T cells and chemical hapten exposure. TCRdb re-analysed the 5' RACE reads in MiXCR, keeping a single row per CDR3 protein. The sample lists tens of thousands of distinct CDR3 sequences; more than 15% were seen once. Whole blood, unfractionated, served as the material for total RNA extraction. All receptors derive from a female donor in good health.

This clonotype was found a few times. The chain has TRBV20-1 and TRBJ2-1, with 8 bases matching TRBD2. The CDR3 is 15 amino acids. Trimming removed 5 bases from V and 1 base from J; junction bases left unmatched: 7. Per the germline V gene, CDR1 is DFQATT and CDR2 is SNEGSKA (reference sequence). CDR3 region: CSARRGGRSYNEQFF. CDR3 nucleotides: TGCAGTGCTCGTCGGGGCGGGAGGTCCTACAATGAGCAGTTCTTC.

This clonotype was detected many times. This chain links TRBV30 with TRBJ2-1; 7 bases are shared with TRBD1. Trimming took 4 bases from V and 4 from J; bases not matched to a gene: 7. This CDR3 spans 14 amino acids. CDR1 is GTSNPN, CDR2 SVGIG, per germline (reference sequence). The CDR3: CAWNPGQFYNEQFF. In nucleotides, the CDR3 is TGTGCCTGGAACCCGGGACAGTTTTACAATGAGCAGTTCTTC.

V gene TRBV10-3 combines with J gene TRBJ2-1; the D gene is possibly TRBD1 (6 bases). CDR1 and CDR2 from the germline V gene are ENHRY and SYGVKD. Trimming took 2 bases from V and 8 from J, leaving 13 bases between them. This CDR3 spans 14 amino acids. CDR3: CAISEILGAYEQFF. CDR3 bases: TGTGCCATCAGTGAGATCTTGGGGGCCTATGAGCAGTTCTTC.

The chain joins TRBV12-3 or TRBV12-4 to TRBJ1-5; TRBD1 matches 8 bases. V was clipped by 8 bases and J by 4 bases; unmatched bases: 4. The length of the CDR3 is 13 residues. CDR3 bases: TGTGCCAGCGGAAGGACAGGGAATCAGCCCCAGCATTTT. This encodes CASGRTGNQPQHF.

V is TRBV6-1 and J is TRBJ2-2, with D unresolved. The length of the CDR3 is 18 residues. V was clipped by 2 bases and J by 5 bases, with 21 bases between them. Germline V gene data show CDR1 as MNHNS and CDR2 as SASEGT. CDR3 in amino acids: CASSEPSPSATRTGELFF. CDR3 nucleotides: TGTGCCAGCAGTGAACCCTCCCCCAGCGCGACGCGGACCGGGGAGCTGTTTTTT.

This clonotype came up many times. The V call is TRBV7-9, the J call TRBJ2-1; TRBD2 agrees at 10 bases. Germline V gene lookup returns CDR1 SEHNR and CDR2 FQNEAQ (reference sequence). This CDR3 contains 18 residues. V dropped 2 bases and J dropped 3; count of bases not matched to a gene: 10. The DNA of the CDR3 is TGTGCCAGCAGCTTACCCCCCCGTCTAGCGGGAGTCTACAATGAGCAGTTCTTC. Amino acid sequence: CASSLPPRLAGVYNEQFF.

V and J are TRBV27 and TRBJ2-3; a weak D match, TRBD1 (6 bases). With 4 bases removed from V and 4 bases from J, the gap between germline ends came to 15 bases. Germline CDR1 and CDR2: MNHEY and SMNVEV (reference sequence). This CDR3 contains 15 residues. The chain's CDR3 is CASSSQFRGSDTQYF. CDR3 DNA: TGTGCCAGCAGTTCCCAATTCAGGGGATCAGATACGCAGTATTTT.

The rearrangement uses TRBV20-1 and TRBJ2-1, with no clear D. Trimming shortened V by 0 bases and J by 7 bases, and 13 bases separated the two germline ends. This CDR3 spans 14 amino acids. The germline CDR1 and CDR2 sequences are DFQATT and SNEGSKA (reference sequence). Here the CDR3 DNA reads TGCAGTGCTAGAGAGCCTTCTGGGTGGAATGAGCAGTTCTTC. Translation gives CSAREPSGWNEQFF.

V usage is TRBV5-1 and J usage is TRBJ2-5; 15 bases are shared with TRBD2. After removal of 4 bases from V and 5 bases from J, the junction contained 9 bases not matched to a gene. Germline lookup yields CDR1 SGHRS and CDR2 YFSETQ. The CDR3 totals 17 residues. CDR3 DNA sequence: TGCGCCAGCAGCCTGGTGGGACTAGCGGGAGGTATGGAGACCCAGTACTTC. It encodes CASSLVGLAGGMETQYF.

V and J are TRBV9 and TRBJ1-1, with D possibly matching TRBD1 (5 bases). The CDR3 is 12 residues long. Germline V lookup: CDR1 SGDLS, CDR2 YYNGEE. The ends were cut back, 4 bases at V and 8 bases at J, with 12 bases in the middle. The CDR3 bases are TGTGCCAGCAGCCCCCACCCAGGGGAAGCTTTCTTT. Translation: CASSPHPGEAFF. Filled out from reference TRBV9 and TRBJ1-1, the complete variable domain reads DSGVTQTPKHLITATGQRVTLRCSPRSGDLSVYWYQQSLDQGLQFLIQYYNGEERAKGNILERFSAQQFPDLHSELNLSSLELGDSALYFCASSPHPGEAFFGQGTRLTVV.

V is TRBV6-6 and J is TRBJ1-3; D gene uncertain. Germline V gives CDR1 MNHNY, CDR2 SVGAGI (reference sequence). The CDR3 has 17 amino acids. The V gene lost 7 bases and the J gene lost 0 bases, with 19 bases spanning the gap. CDR3 nucleotide sequence: TGTGCCAGCACTCAAGCAGGTAGCCCCATCTCTGGAAACACCATATATTTT. It yields the protein CASTQAGSPISGNTIYF.

The rearrangement joins TRBV11-2 to TRBJ2-1, with D hard to call. V lost 0 bases and J 0 bases, leaving 6 bases between the germline ends. Germline V gene data show CDR1 as SGHAT and CDR2 as FQNNGV. The CDR3 consists of 15 residues. In DNA form, the CDR3 reads TGTGCCAGCAGCTTAGAACAGAACTCCTACAATGAGCAGTTCTTC. Translating gives CASSLEQNSYNEQFF.

This clonotype was counted many times. This chain connects TRBV12-3 or TRBV12-4 to TRBJ2-7; D gene unclear. The CDR3 runs 11 residues. V gave up 5 bases and J gave up 1 base, with 3 bases separating them. This chain's CDR3 is CASSQSYEQYF. The CDR3, as DNA: TGTGCCAGCAGTCAGTCCTACGAGCAGTACTTC.

At least ten counts were recorded for this clonotype. The chain employs TRBV11-3 and TRBJ1-6; no clear D. The germline CDR1 and CDR2 sequences are SGHNT and YENEEA. V lost 1 base to trimming and J lost 10 bases, with 11 bases between them. The CDR3 sequence is 14 residues long. CDR3 region: CASSLAGYGSPLHF. The CDR3 DNA reads TGTGCCAGCAGCTTAGCCGGGTACGGCTCACCCCTCCACTTT. The full variable domain, rest sourced from reference TRBV11-3 and TRBJ1-6, is EAGVVQSPRYKIIEKKQPVAFWCNPISGHNTLYWYLQNLGQGPELLIRYENEEAVDDSQLPKDRFSAERLKGVDSTLKIQPAELGDSAVYLCASSLAGYGSPLHFGNGTRLTVT.

In this sample, this clonotype turned up a few times. The chain links TRBV7-9 to TRBJ2-1; 8 nucleotides align to TRBD1. V trimming: 0 bases; J trimming: 5 bases; junction bases outside the gene matches: 12. This CDR3 spans 18 amino acids. Germline CDR1 is SEHNR and CDR2 is FQNEAQ (reference sequence). The CDR3 loop reads CASSLAAGGGRYDNEQFF. The CDR3, as DNA: TGTGCCAGCAGCTTAGCTGCAGGGGGCGGACGTTACGACAATGAGCAGTTCTTC.

V and J are TRBV15 and TRBJ2-7; the D is unclear. This CDR3 is 17 amino acids long. V was cut by 0 bases and J by 2 bases, with 17 bases left in between. Germline V gene lookup returns CDR1 LNHNV and CDR2 YYDKDF (reference sequence). The CDR3 nucleotides are TGTGCCACCAGCAGAGATGGAAGGGCAGGAGCTACCTACGAGCAGTACTTC. Encoded protein: CATSRDGRAGATYEQYF.

This clonotype was counted only a few times. The chain has TRBV11-2 and TRBJ2-7; no definite D call. Germline V lookup: CDR1 SGHAT, CDR2 FQNNGV. This CDR3 is 14 amino acids long. Trimming removed 3 bases from V and 2 bases from J, with 11 bases in between. The CDR3 nucleotides are TGTGCCAGCAGCTTCTCTCAAGGCCCCTACGAGCAGTACTTC. Translation: CASSFSQGPYEQYF.

This rearrangement joins TRBV21-1 to TRBJ2-1; TRBD1, as called in the table, went unchecked against the DNA. TRBV21-1 is labeled a pseudogene. The CDR3 has 15 amino acids. This chain's CDR3 is CASSKAGQGMDEQFF. The CDR3 nucleotides read TGTGCCAGCAGCAAAGCGGGACAGGGGATGGATGAGCAGTTCTTC.

This clonotype occurred a few times. The chain uses TRBV2 and TRBJ2-7, with TRBD1 matching over 9 bases. The J segment lost 7 bases and the V segment lost 5 bases, leaving 9 bases of the junction unmatched. The CDR3 extends over 14 amino acids. Germline CDR1 and CDR2: SNHLY and FYNNEI. CDR3 coding DNA: TGTGCCAGCAGTATAGGGGGACAGGGTGGGGAGCAGTACTTC. Residues: CASSIGGQGGEQYF.

This clonotype turned up a few times. V is TRBV20-1 and J is TRBJ1-1; no firm D call. Germline CDR1 DFQATT, CDR2 SNEGSKA (reference sequence). Trimming pared 3 bases from V and 3 bases from J, leaving 17 bases between. This CDR3 comprises 15 residues. CDR3 DNA: TGCAGTGCTAGCCGCTGGCGTGGATCCTACACTGAAGCTTTCTTT. This sequence encodes CSASRWRGSYTEAFF.

This clonotype was found a few times. This chain connects TRBV6-6 to TRBJ2-3, with no clear D. CDR1 and CDR2 (germline): MNHNY, SVGAGI (reference sequence). This CDR3 is 14 amino acids long. The V and J ends lost 7 bases and 0 bases respectively, with 11 bases between them. The CDR3 nucleotides read TGTGCCAGCAAACGGTCATCAAGCACAGATACGCAGTATTTT. Residues: CASKRSSSTDTQYF.

The chain has TRBV28 and TRBJ2-4; the D gene is possibly TRBD2 (5 bases). The CDR3 consists of 12 residues. The germline gives CDR1 MDHEN, CDR2 SYDVKM. The V and J ends lost 7 bases and 10 bases respectively, with 14 bases between them. The CDR3 loop reads CASNTLGGIQYF. The CDR3 nucleotides read TGTGCCAGCAATACACTAGGAGGTATTCAGTACTTC.

This clonotype was seen more than once but under ten times. This chain links TRBV5-1 with TRBJ1-2, with D unresolved. V dropped 0 bases and J dropped 5 bases, with 11 bases sitting between them. The CDR3 consists of 14 residues. Germline V gene lookup returns CDR1 SGHRS and CDR2 YFSETQ. The CDR3 DNA sequence: TGCGCCAGCAGCTTGGAAGCCGCTAGTTATGGCTACACCTTC. This gives the protein CASSLEAASYGYTF.